The sequence of this T cell receptor beta chain was determined in a study of cytomegalovirus exposure and HLA in healthy donors. Regarding the study as a whole: As confirmed in vitro, three CMV-associated chains were specific for CMV antigens. Reported results showed that the classifier diagnosed cytomegalovirus status with high specificity and sensitivity.

V shed 2 bases and J shed 5 bases, with 9 bases lying between them. Per germline, CDR1 MNHNS and CDR2 SASEGT. The CDR3 length is 13 residues. Clones were read by immunoSEQ multiplex PCR, and TCRdb kept only the in-frame ones, dropping some. The data hold about 130,000 clones, with 75% to 90% observed a single time. This clone is medium-sized. The target antigen is unknown. The J gene is TRBJ1-1, the V gene TRBV6-1; no clear D gene. Sample: PBMCs. The clonotype comes from a woman under 30 in good health and CMV-seronegative. The CDR3 protein is CASSETFGTEAFF. The CDR3, as DNA: TGTGCCAGCAGTGAAACATTCGGGACTGAAGCTTTCTTT.